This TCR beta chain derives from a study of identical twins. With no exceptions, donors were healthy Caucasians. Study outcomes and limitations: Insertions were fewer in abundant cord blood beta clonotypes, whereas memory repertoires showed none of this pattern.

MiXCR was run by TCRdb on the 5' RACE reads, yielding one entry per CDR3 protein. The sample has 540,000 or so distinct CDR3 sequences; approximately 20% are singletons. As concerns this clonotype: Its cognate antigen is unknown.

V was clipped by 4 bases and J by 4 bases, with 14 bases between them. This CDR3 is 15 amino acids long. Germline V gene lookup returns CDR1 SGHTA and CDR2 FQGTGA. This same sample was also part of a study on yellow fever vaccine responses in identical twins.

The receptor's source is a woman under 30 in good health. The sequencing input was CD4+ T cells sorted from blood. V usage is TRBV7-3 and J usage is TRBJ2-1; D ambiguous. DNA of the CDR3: TGTGCCAGCAGCTCAGGCCCCCTCAGTTACAATGAGCAGTTCTTC. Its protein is CASSSGPLSYNEQFF. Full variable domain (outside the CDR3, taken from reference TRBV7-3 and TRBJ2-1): GAGVSQTPSNKVTEKGKYVELRCDPISGHTALYWYRQSLGQGPEFLIYFQGTGAADDSGLPNDRFFAVRPEGSVSTLKIQRTERGDSAVYLCASSSGPLSYNEQFFGPGTRLTVL.